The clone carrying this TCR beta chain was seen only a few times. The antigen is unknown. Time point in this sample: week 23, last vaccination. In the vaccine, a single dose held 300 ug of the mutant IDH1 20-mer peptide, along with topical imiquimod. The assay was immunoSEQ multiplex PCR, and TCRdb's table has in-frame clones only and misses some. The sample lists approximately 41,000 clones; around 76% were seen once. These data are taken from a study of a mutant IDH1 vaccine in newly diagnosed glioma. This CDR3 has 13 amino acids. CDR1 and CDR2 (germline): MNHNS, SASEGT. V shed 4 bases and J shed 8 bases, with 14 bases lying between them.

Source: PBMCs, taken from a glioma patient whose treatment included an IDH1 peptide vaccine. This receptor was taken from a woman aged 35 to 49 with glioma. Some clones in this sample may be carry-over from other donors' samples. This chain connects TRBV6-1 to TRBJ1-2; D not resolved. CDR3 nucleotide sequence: TGTGCCAGCAGTGTAGGGAGTGTAGCCGGCTACACCTTC. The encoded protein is CASSVGSVAGYTF.